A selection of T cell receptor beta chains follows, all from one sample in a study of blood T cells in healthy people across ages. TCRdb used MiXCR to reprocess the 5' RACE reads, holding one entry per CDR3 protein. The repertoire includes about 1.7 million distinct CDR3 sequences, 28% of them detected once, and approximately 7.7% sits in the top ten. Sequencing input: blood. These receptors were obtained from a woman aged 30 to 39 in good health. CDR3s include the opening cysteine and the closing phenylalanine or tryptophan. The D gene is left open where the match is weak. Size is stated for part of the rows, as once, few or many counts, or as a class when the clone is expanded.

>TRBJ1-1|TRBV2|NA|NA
TGTGCCAGCAACTTCCAGGGCCCGGGGATTGAAGCTTTCTTT
CASNFQGPGIEAFF
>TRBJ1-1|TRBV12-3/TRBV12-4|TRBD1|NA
TGTGCCAGCAGCCACACAGGGGAAACTGAAGCTTTCTTT
CASSHTGETEAFF
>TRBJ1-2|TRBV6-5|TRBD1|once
TGTGCCAGCAGTTACGGACAGGGGCCTTTTGGCTACACCTTC
CASSYGQGPFGYTF
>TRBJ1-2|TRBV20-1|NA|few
TGCAGTGCTAGAGGGGGGTCGCCGGACGGAAGAGCTAACTATGGCTACACCTTC
CSARGGSPDGRANYGYTF
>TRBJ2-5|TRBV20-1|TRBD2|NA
TGCAGTGCCCCAGGTGGGAGGGCGGAAGAGACCCAGTACTTC
CSAPGGRAEETQYF
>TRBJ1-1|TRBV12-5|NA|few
TGTGCTAGTGGTCCCACCCGGGGGGGGAACACTGAAGCTTTCTTT
CASGPTRGGNTEAFF
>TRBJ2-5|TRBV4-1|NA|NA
TGCGCCAGCAGCCAAGTCGGGACACCACAAGAGACCCAGTACTTC
CASSQVGTPQETQYF
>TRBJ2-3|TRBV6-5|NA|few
TGTGCCAGCAGTCCTCTATACCAATCTAGCACAGATACGCAGTATTTT
CASSPLYQSSTDTQYF
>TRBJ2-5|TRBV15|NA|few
TGTGCCACCAGCAGAGATCTGGCGGGAACAGAGACCCAGTACTTC
CATSRDLAGTETQYF
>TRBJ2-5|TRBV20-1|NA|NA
TGCAGTGCTGAGGCGGGCCGGGGGGCCGAGACCCAGTACTTC
CSAEAGRGAETQYF
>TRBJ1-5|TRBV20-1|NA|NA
TGCAGTGCTAGAGCCCCCGGATCAGGCCAGCATTTT
CSARAPGSGQHF
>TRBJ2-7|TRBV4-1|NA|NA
TGCGCCAGCAGTATAGGAGGCCGGGGGAGCTCCTACGAGCAGTACTTC
CASSIGGRGSSYEQYF
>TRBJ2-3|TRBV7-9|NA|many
TGTGCCAGCAGCCAGGCCTCGGGCGGACTCGGGACGCAGTATTTT
CASSQASGGLGTQYF
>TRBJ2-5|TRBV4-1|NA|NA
TGCGCCAGCAGCCAAGGCGACGGGTCGGGAGAGACCCAGTACTTC
CASSQGDGSGETQYF
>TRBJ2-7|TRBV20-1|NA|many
TGCAGTGCTAGAGCGAGGAGCACCTACGAGCAGTACTTC
CSARARSTYEQYF
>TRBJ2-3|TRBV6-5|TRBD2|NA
TGTGCCAGCAGTTACTCCAGCGGGGGGGCTGGAGATACGCAGTATTTT
CASSYSSGGAGDTQYF
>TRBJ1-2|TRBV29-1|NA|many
TGCAGCGTTGCGGAATTCGCCGCCCTTGGCTACACCTTC
CSVAEFAALGYTF
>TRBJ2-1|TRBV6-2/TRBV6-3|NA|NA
TGTGCCAGCAGTTTCAAGCATCAGGATGAGCAGTTCTTC
CASSFKHQDEQFF
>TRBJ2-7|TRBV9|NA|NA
TGTACCAGCAGCCCCAATTTAGGGGGAGGAAACTACGAGCAGTACTTC
CTSSPNLGGGNYEQYF
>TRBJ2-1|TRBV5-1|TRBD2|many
TGTGCCAGCCGCCTAGCGGGAGTCAATGAGCAGTTCTTC
CASRLAGVNEQFF
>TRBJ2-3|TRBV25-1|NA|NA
TGTGCCACTAGCCCCGGGGATTATAGCACAGATACGCAGTATTTT
CATSPGDYSTDTQYF
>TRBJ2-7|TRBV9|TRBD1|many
TGTGCCAGCAGCGGGGACAGGGAGGACGAGCAGTACTTC
CASSGDREDEQYF
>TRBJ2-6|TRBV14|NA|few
TGTGCCAGCAGCCAAGCATGGGGGGCTGGGGCCAACGTCCTGACTTTC
CASSQAWGAGANVLTF
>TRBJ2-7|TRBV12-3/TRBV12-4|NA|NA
TGTGCCAGCAGTTTATCCCAAAGGGTCTCCTACGAGCAGTACTTC
CASSLSQRVSYEQYF
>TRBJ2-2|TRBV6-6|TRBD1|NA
TGTGCCAGCAGACGGACAGGGCCAGGCGGGGAGCTGTTTTTT
CASRRTGPGGELFF
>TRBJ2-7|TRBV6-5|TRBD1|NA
TGTGCCAGCAGCCGTACGACAGGGCGGGAGCAGTACTTC
CASSRTTGREQYF
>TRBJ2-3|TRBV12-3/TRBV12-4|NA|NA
TGTGCCAGCAGTTTCAGTGGATGCGTTAGCGCAGATACGCAGTATTTT
CASSFSGCVSADTQYF
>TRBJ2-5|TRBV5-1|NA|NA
TGCGCCAGCACATACGGGGCGAGGTCGGAGACCCAGTACTTC
CASTYGARSETQYF
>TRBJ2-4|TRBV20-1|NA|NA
TGCAGTGCTAGTGACCTACCGCCAAGGGGGGCCAAAAACATTCAGTACTTC
CSASDLPPRGAKNIQYF